These 14 T cell receptor beta chains came from one sample sequenced in a study of cytomegalovirus exposure and HLA in healthy donors. Both 60 Vbeta primers and 13 Jbeta primers went into the PCR. TCRdb's copy holds only in-frame clones and misses some; the assay was immunoSEQ multiplex PCR. The sample holds roughly 130,000 clones, around four fifths seen once. Sequenced sample: PBMCs. The receptor set was obtained from a human donor in good health.

This chain connects TRBV2 to TRBJ1-4; D gene uncertain. Germline-derived CDR1 and CDR2 are SNHLY and FYNNEI. Trimming shortened V by 6 bases and J by 8 bases, and 13 bases separated the two germline ends. This CDR3 comprises 13 residues. CDR3 sequence reads: CASRETWREKLFF. The CDR3 bases are TGTGCCAGCAGAGAAACTTGGAGGGAAAAACTGTTTTTT.

The J gene is TRBJ2-7, the V gene TRBV19; perhaps TRBD1 as D (6 bases). The CDR3 loop spans 14 amino acids. Germline CDR1 LNHDA, CDR2 SQIVND (reference sequence). V shed 3 bases and J shed 3 bases, with 12 bases lying between them. The CDR3 region has the DNA TGTGCCAGTAGTATCGGGACACGGGTCTACGAGCAGTACTTC. It codes for CASSIGTRVYEQYF.

This clone turned up a few times. The chain is built from TRBV12-2 and TRBJ2-7; whether TRBD2, the table's D call, matches the DNA was not checked. TRBV12-2 is designated a pseudogene. CDR3 length equals 14 residues. CDR3 region: CASRLAPGGYEQYF. In DNA, the CDR3 is TGTGCAAGTCGCTTAGCGCCCGGGGGGTACGAGCAGTACTTC.

This clone was recorded only once. V gene TRBV15 combines with J gene TRBJ2-5; TRBD1 matches 8 bases. V trimming: 7 bases; J trimming: 5 bases; junction bases outside the gene matches: 21. Per germline, CDR1 LNHNV and CDR2 YYDKDF (reference sequence). This CDR3 spans 18 amino acids. CDR3 DNA: TGTGCCACCACCACACAGGGCCCGGGTACAGGGGGTAGGGAGACCCAGTACTTC. It is translated as CATTTQGPGTGGRETQYF.

The J gene is TRBJ2-1, the V gene TRBV2, with 10 bases aligning to TRBD1. This CDR3 contains 16 residues. The V and J ends lost 5 bases and 7 bases, in that order; junction bases with no gene match: 11. From germline, CDR1 is SNHLY and CDR2 FYNNEI. For the CDR3, the DNA is TGTGCCAGCAGTCGGGGGCCGGGACAGGGGTTGAATGAGCAGTTCTTC. Its protein product is CASSRGPGQGLNEQFF.

This clone was counted once. The rearrangement links TRBV9 to TRBJ1-4; D unresolved. The CDR3 totals 14 residues. Germline-derived CDR1 and CDR2 are SGDLS and YYNGEE. V shed 0 bases and J shed 8 bases, with 11 bases lying between them. CDR3 coding DNA: TGTGCCAGCAGCGTAGTGGCGGGGTCCGAAAAACTGTTTTTT. Its translation is CASSVVAGSEKLFF.

The rearrangement uses TRBV7-8 and TRBJ2-1, with 8 bases fitting TRBD1. CDR3 length equals 14 residues. V shed 5 bases, J shed 7 bases, and the junction held 7 bases outside the gene matches. The V gene's germline CDR1 is SGHVS and CDR2 FQNEAQ. As DNA, the CDR3 is TGTGCCAGCAGCAGGGACAGGAGGCGAAATGAGCAGTTCTTC. Translated: CASSRDRRRNEQFF.

This chain joins TRBV28 and TRBJ1-5; 8 nucleotides agree with TRBD1. Trimming took 5 bases from V and 6 from J; bases not matched to a gene: 3. CDR1 is MDHEN, CDR2 SYDVKM, per germline. This CDR3 is built from 13 residues. Written as DNA, the CDR3 is TGTGCCAGCAGTGCAGGGGGCGGTCAGCCCCAGCATTTT. The encoded protein is CASSAGGGQPQHF.

The chain joins TRBV4-2 to TRBJ2-7; possibly TRBD2 for D (6 bases). Germline lookup yields CDR1 LGHNA and CDR2 YNFKEQ. V was pared by 0 bases and J by 6 bases, with 6 bases between. The CDR3 is made up of 12 amino acids. CDR3 coding DNA: TGTGCCAGCAGCCAAGAGGAGGGCGAGCAGTACTTC. It specifies CASSQEEGEQYF.

V and J are TRBV29-1 and TRBJ2-1; 7 nucleotides agree with TRBD2. V gave up 3 bases and J gave up 3 bases; unmatched junction bases: 2. This CDR3 has 13 residues. Germline V gene lookup returns CDR1 SQVTM and CDR2 ANQGSEA. CDR3 coding DNA: TGCAGCGTTGAGTCTAGCGGCTACAATGAGCAGTTCTTC. It codes for CSVESSGYNEQFF.

The chain recombines TRBV7-8 with TRBJ2-5, with 9 positions matching TRBD2. Trimming took 1 base from V and 5 from J; bases not matched to a gene: 2. The CDR3 is 14 residues long. Germline V gives CDR1 SGHVS, CDR2 FQNEAQ. The DNA of the CDR3 is TGTGCCAGCAGCTTAGAGGCGGGGGGGGAGACCCAGTACTTC. Amino acid sequence: CASSLEAGGETQYF.

The genes are TRBV7-6 and TRBJ2-2; a possible D gene is TRBD2 (5 bases). Trimming left V 4 bases short and J 5 bases short, with 11 bases between. There are 14 residues in the CDR3. Germline loops: CDR1 SGHVS, CDR2 FNYEAQ. CDR3 sequence (DNA): TGTGCCAGCAGCTCCACCGGGGAGACCGGGGAGCTGTTTTTT. Translation gives CASSSTGETGELFF.

CDR3 in DNA: TGTGCCAGCAGCTTAGATGGGGTAGCGTCACCCCTCCACTTT. This sequence encodes CASSLDGVASPLHF. V is TRBV11-2 and J is TRBJ1-6; the D is unclear. The V end lost 0 bases, the J end lost 10 bases, and 10 bases lay between the germline ends. The CDR3 totals 14 residues. CDR1 and CDR2 (germline): SGHAT, FQNNGV.

V usage is TRBV5-5 and J usage is TRBJ1-6; D gene unclear. The CDR3 is made up of 15 amino acids. Trimming stripped 4 bases from V and 7 bases from J, with 15 bases between. Germline CDR1 reads SGHKS; CDR2 reads YYEKEE (reference sequence). The DNA of the CDR3 is TGTGCCAGCAGCGTCGGGGTGGATGGGAATTCACCCCTCCACTTT. This translates into CASSVGVDGNSPLHF.